A selection of T cell receptor beta chains follows, all from one sample in a study of cytomegalovirus exposure and HLA in healthy donors. Assay used: immunoSEQ multiplex PCR; TCRdb lists only in-frame clones, some missing. This sample has about 150,000 clones; about four fifths occur once, and the top ten carry 1.2% to 1.5%. Sequencing input: PBMCs. The origin of the receptors is a woman between 35 and 50 years old in good health and CMV-seronegative. CDR3s leave out the opening cysteine and the closing phenylalanine or tryptophan. D genes are given only for firm matches. The size field is filled for only some rows; it gives once, few, many or a size class.

cdr3_aa | clone_size | v_call | d_call | j_call
ASSSRVRGGQGKNIQY | NA | TRBV7-2 | TRBD2 | TRBJ2-4
ASNPSGTGVSEQY | NA | TRBV19 | TRBD1 | TRBJ2-7
ASSQVGKPGYT | few | TRBV4-1 | NA | TRBJ1-2
ASSLLAGGYTWEQY | once | TRBV27 | TRBD2 | TRBJ2-7
AISLDRNTEAF | few | TRBV10-3 | NA | TRBJ1-1
ASSPGGGLSYEQY | NA | TRBV9 | TRBD2 | TRBJ2-7
ASSLAGTGQNEKLF | NA | TRBV5-1 | TRBD1 | TRBJ1-4
ASSLDLREASYEQY | NA | TRBV7-2 | NA | TRBJ2-7
ASSVGGRTGHYGYT | NA | TRBV9 | TRBD1 | TRBJ1-2
ASSKQQGENYGYT | NA | TRBV4-3 | NA | TRBJ1-2
ASSHSDSDFTSPLH | NA | TRBV7-8 | NA | TRBJ1-6
ASTRDLSNYGYT | NA | TRBV11-1 | NA | TRBJ1-2
ASSPGLMNTEAF | NA | TRBV27 | NA | TRBJ1-1
ASSTGVGSNEQF | NA | TRBV10-2 | TRBD1 | TRBJ2-1
ASSFGQGDTEAF | few | TRBV5-1 | TRBD1 | TRBJ1-1
ASSLQGAQSYEQY | NA | TRBV27 | NA | TRBJ2-7
ASSYSIVRGNTEAF | NA | TRBV6-5 | NA | TRBJ1-1
ASTPGHVNTEAF | NA | TRBV6-1 | NA | TRBJ1-1
ASGLPRGGSRETQY | NA | TRBV12-5 | TRBD2 | TRBJ2-5
ASSLDPGNNYGYT | NA | TRBV5-1 | NA | TRBJ1-2
ASSLGRGSTNEKLF | NA | TRBV7-2 | NA | TRBJ1-4
AWSVGSSYT | NA | TRBV30 | NA | TRBJ1-2
ASSVGAGPGPEAF | NA | TRBV7-8 | NA | TRBJ1-1
ASSPDSLSSYEQY | NA | TRBV5-1 | NA | TRBJ2-7
ASTPQGGSVKRGGYT | NA | TRBV9 | NA | TRBJ1-2
ASSLVWDRAPDTQY | once | TRBV7-2 | TRBD1 | TRBJ2-3
AIGDSGSSYNEQF | few | TRBV19 | NA | TRBJ2-1
ASSVGARVVGNQPQH | NA | TRBV2 | NA | TRBJ1-5
ASSPDSSSPLH | NA | TRBV16 | NA | TRBJ1-6
ASSGRTGIGANVLT | NA | TRBV2 | NA | TRBJ2-6
ASSHSGGAADTQY | few | TRBV11-2 | TRBD2 | TRBJ2-3
ASSSGQFTDTQY | NA | TRBV9 | NA | TRBJ2-3
ASSLSATGGFGYT | once | TRBV5-6 | TRBD1 | TRBJ1-2
ASSPRDSIQETQY | NA | TRBV5-6 | TRBD1 | TRBJ2-5
ASLATGMNTEAF | NA | TRBV6-5 | TRBD1 | TRBJ1-1
ASSARGQGALNEQF | few | TRBV6-1 | TRBD1 | TRBJ2-1
ASSLTGSREQY | few | TRBV5-8 | NA | TRBJ2-7
ATSREAGYQPQH | once | TRBV15 | NA | TRBJ1-5
ASSMLTAGNTEAF | NA | TRBV19 | NA | TRBJ1-1
ASSTNIATGVGAPLH | NA | TRBV11-1 | NA | TRBJ1-6
ASSPTGENYGYT | NA | TRBV5-1 | TRBD1 | TRBJ1-2
ASSRQVDSPLH | NA | TRBV7-6 | NA | TRBJ1-6
ASRPWGGPYEQY | once | TRBV13 | TRBD2 | TRBJ2-7
ASGPGYGYT | NA | TRBV7-2 | NA | TRBJ1-2
ASKGTPNTGELF | NA | TRBV27 | NA | TRBJ2-2
ASRQGLTGELF | NA | TRBV7-3 | TRBD1 | TRBJ2-2
ASRSGTENEQY | NA | TRBV7-2 | TRBD1 | TRBJ2-7
ASSQVGLATQY | few | TRBV4-3 | NA | TRBJ2-3